This T cell receptor (beta chain) was sequenced in a study of OX40 agonist ivuxolimab in advanced cancers. For the study at large: Patients were infused with ivuxolimab every 2 weeks at 0.01 to 10 mg/kg.

Regarding the study as a whole: At doses 0.1 to 3.0 mg/kg, CD4+ and CD8+ clones expanded. Nonresponders, in some cases, also had low normalized T-cell clonal expansion. Clonal expansion in partial responders at 0.1-3.0 mg/kg ranked among the lowest.

Sequenced by immunoSEQ multiplex PCR; TCRdb stores in-frame clones only, minus some. The sample shows 25,000 to 30,000 clones, 75% to 90% of them seen only once. Per the germline V gene, CDR1 is SGHTA and CDR2 is FQGNSA. Trimming pared 5 bases from V and 6 bases from J, leaving 13 bases between. The CDR3 covers 13 residues. In the case of this clone: Antigen: not known.

The V call is TRBV7-2, the J call TRBJ1-1, with D uncertain. The sequenced sample was CD4+ or CD8+ T cells sorted from blood, obtained in a trial of the OX40 agonist ivuxolimab. The source is an adult with an advanced solid tumor such as melanoma, head and neck, liver or kidney cancer. CDR3 amino acids: CASSPPGHPEAFF. The DNA for the CDR3 is TGTGCCAGCAGCCCCCCCGGGCACCCTGAAGCTTTCTTT.